This TCR beta chain derives from a study of lymphopenia after photon versus proton radiotherapy. Findings and limits, study-wide: Post-nadir TCR diversity decline inversely tracked overall survival among those who died. Better survival with proton therapy was suggested as possible, not demonstrated.

Trimming took off 5 bases at V and 10 bases at J, with 22 bases between the two ends. Germline assignment: CDR1 SEHNR and CDR2 FQNEAQ (reference sequence). The CDR3 is 15 amino acids. Comment on this clone: Its antigen is unidentified.

Generated by immunoSEQ multiplex PCR, the TCRdb table keeps only in-frame clones and is missing some. Of about 70,000 clones listed, less than 95% are singletons. This clonotype originated in a woman aged 40 to 50 with cholangiocarcinoma. The sample consisted of peripheral blood, taken from a patient treated with photon-based radiotherapy. The gene calls are TRBV7-9 and TRBJ2-3; D tentatively reads TRBD1 or TRBD2 (5 bases each). The CDR3 sequence is CASSLEGFRHGPQYF. In DNA form, the CDR3 reads TGTGCCAGCAGCCTCGAGGGGTTCCGACATGGTCCGCAGTATTTT. The full variable domain, in which reference TRBV7-9 and TRBJ2-3 provide the parts outside the CDR3, is DTGVSQNPRHKITKRGQNVTFRCDPISEHNRLYWYRQTLGQGPEFLTYFQNEAQLEKSRLLSDRFSAERPKGSFSTLEIQRTEQGDSAMYLCASSLEGFRHGPQYFGPGTRLTVL.